One and the same sample provided the 3 T cell receptor beta chains below, sequenced in a study of shared clonotypes between healthy human individuals. Method: immunoSEQ multiplex PCR; TCRdb's copy keeps in-frame clones and lacks some. The sample contains about 470,000 clones, 75% to 85% of which appear only once. Material: PBMCs. Receptor source: a woman in her forties in good health. Some clones in this sample may be carry-over from other donors' samples.

The CDR3 DNA sequence: TGTGCCAGTAGTATACCCGGGACAGGGGCAGTGGAGACCCAGTACTTC. Its protein product is CASSIPGTGAVETQYF. The rearrangement links TRBV19 to TRBJ2-5, with 10 positions matching TRBD1. The CDR3 is made up of 16 amino acids. V lost 2 bases and J lost 5; bases outside the gene matches: 8. Germline V gives CDR1 LNHDA, CDR2 SQIVND (reference sequence).

This clone has a handful of counts. CDR3 bases: TGTGCCAGCAGCGGGGACAGGGGGCTAGAGACCCAGTACTTC. Translating it yields CASSGDRGLETQYF. The chain employs TRBV5-6 and TRBJ2-5; 12 positions match TRBD1. In germline, CDR1 is SGHDT, CDR2 YYEEEE. The CDR3 is 14 residues long. The V segment lost 4 bases and the J segment 4 bases; nucleotides outside the gene matches: 2.

The chain joins TRBV4-1 to TRBJ2-5; D possibly corresponds to TRBD1 (6 bases). The germline V gene has CDR1 MGHRA and CDR2 YSYEKL. This CDR3 is 16 amino acids long. Trimming pared 1 base from V and 2 bases from J, leaving 14 bases between. The CDR3 loop is CASSQGDIGGQETQYF. CDR3 nucleotide sequence: TGCGCCAGCAGCCAAGGGGACATTGGGGGTCAAGAGACCCAGTACTTC.